Below are 20 T cell receptor beta chains sequenced from a single sample in a study of blood T cell repertoires in COVID-19. Produced via immunoSEQ multiplex PCR; TCRdb's table is partial and in-frame only. Of 150,000 to 200,000 clones in the sample, 75% to 90% were seen once. Sequencing input: peripheral blood. The receptors derive from a man between 60 and 75 years old with acute or convalescent COVID-19.

This clone has a single count. This sequence joins TRBV7-2 and TRBJ1-1; D possibly corresponds to TRBD1 (6 bases). The germline gives CDR1 SGHTA, CDR2 FQGNSA. CDR3 length equals 15 residues. The V gene lost 0 bases and the J gene lost 6 bases, with 14 bases spanning the gap. For the CDR3, the DNA is TGTGCCAGCAGCTTAGCGCTAGGGGGGGCATCTGAAGCTTTCTTT. Its translation: CASSLALGGASEAFF.

The genes are TRBV7-3 and TRBJ2-1; the match to TRBD2 covers 14 bases. CDR3 length: 16 residues. Trimming took 5 bases from V and 7 from J; bases not matched to a gene: 7. The germline gives CDR1 SGHTA, CDR2 FQGTGA. The CDR3 spells CASSPGLAGGRNEQFF. Written as DNA, the CDR3 is TGTGCCAGCAGCCCTGGACTAGCGGGGGGTAGGAATGAGCAGTTCTTC.

The chain joins TRBV9 to TRBJ2-1; 8 nucleotides line up with TRBD2. In germline, CDR1 is SGDLS, CDR2 YYNGEE. V was clipped by 3 bases and J by 10 bases; unmatched bases: 6. This CDR3 contains 13 residues. In DNA form, the CDR3 reads TGTGCCAGCAGCGCCAGCGGGGGCGCAGAGCAGTTCTTC. It is translated as CASSASGGAEQFF.

This clone was detected once. V gene TRBV6-4 combines with J gene TRBJ1-1; D uncertain. The germline V gene has CDR1 MRHNA and CDR2 SNTAGT. Trimming removed 3 bases from V and 5 bases from J, with 10 bases in between. CDR3 size: 13 residues. The CDR3 sequence: CASSEKGGTEAFF. CDR3 DNA sequence: TGTGCCAGCAGTGAGAAGGGAGGGACTGAAGCTTTCTTT.

Only one count was recorded for this clone. The chain joins TRBV21-1 to TRBJ2-2; the DNA was not compared with TRBD1, the D call given in the table. TRBV21-1 is a listed pseudogene. The CDR3 extends over 19 amino acids. The CDR3, as DNA: TGTGCCAGCAGCAAAAATGGTGGCCTGACAGGGGGTACCACCGGGGAGCTGTTTTTT. It yields the protein CASSKNGGLTGGTTGELFF.

The CDR3 loop reads CASSPRGYEAFF. CDR3 DNA sequence: TGTGCCAGCAGCCCGCGGGGGTATGAAGCTTTCTTT. V is TRBV7-9 and J is TRBJ1-1, with TRBD1 as a possible D gene (5 bases). The CDR3 is 12 residues long. V gave up 5 bases and J gave up 7 bases, with 11 bases separating them. The germline V gene encodes CDR1 SEHNR and CDR2 FQNEAQ (reference sequence).

This clone was recorded once. In DNA, the CDR3 is TGTGCCAGCAGCTTAGGGGGGACAGTTAAGAATGAAAAACTGTTTTTT. Protein product: CASSLGGTVKNEKLFF. The chain recombines TRBV7-2 with TRBJ1-4, with 7 bases aligning to TRBD1. Germline loops: CDR1 SGHTA, CDR2 FQGNSA. CDR3 length: 16 residues. V shed 1 base, J shed 5 bases, and the junction held 7 bases outside the gene matches.

The V and J genes are TRBV19 and TRBJ2-1, with unresolved D. Deletions cut 1 base from V and 5 bases from J, with 6 bases between. This CDR3 comprises 13 residues. Looked up from germline, CDR1 is LNHDA and CDR2 is SQIVND (reference sequence). In nucleotides, the CDR3 is TGTGCCAGTAGTATAGGGCCCAACAATGAGCAGTTCTTC. Its translation: CASSIGPNNEQFF.

The chain joins TRBV18 to TRBJ2-7, with 13 positions matching TRBD2. V was pared by 3 bases and J by 4 bases, with 6 bases of the junction left unmatched. This CDR3 has 16 residues. Germline-derived CDR1 and CDR2 are KGHSH and LQKENI. CDR3 region: CASSPAALAGGYEQYF. Here the CDR3 DNA reads TGTGCCAGCTCACCGGCCGCACTAGCGGGAGGGTACGAGCAGTACTTC.

In this sample, this clone is medium-sized. V and J are TRBV27 and TRBJ2-1; D is possibly TRBD1 (6 bases). V lost 6 bases and J 8 bases, leaving 17 bases between the germline ends. This CDR3 has 14 amino acids. Germline values: CDR1 MNHEY, CDR2 SMNVEV (reference sequence). For the CDR3, the DNA is TGTGCCAGCAGCGTGGGGGCCCCTCGGGATGAGCAGTTCTTC. Its protein product is CASSVGAPRDEQFF.

In its sample, this clone was seen once. The rearrangement uses TRBV12-5 and TRBJ2-5; the match to TRBD1 covers 7 bases. This CDR3 comprises 15 residues. CDR1 is LGHNT, CDR2 FRNRAP, per germline. The V gene end was trimmed by 4 bases and the J gene end by 4 bases; junction bases not matched to a gene: 9. This CDR3 is CASGSNLNRGETQYF. CDR3 DNA: TGTGCTAGTGGTTCCAACCTGAACAGGGGAGAGACCCAGTACTTC.

Concerning this clone: Other DNA sequences in this specimen translate into the identical CDR3. The chain has TRBV15 and TRBJ1-2; possibly TRBD1 for D (5 bases). Trimming pared 0 bases from V and 0 bases from J, leaving 5 bases between. This CDR3 spans 14 amino acids. Germline loops: CDR1 LNHNV, CDR2 YYDKDF (reference sequence). The CDR3 DNA follows: TGTGCCACCAGCAGAGACAGGGCTAACTATGGCTACACCTTC. Translation gives CATSRDRANYGYTF.

V usage is TRBV11-2 and J usage is TRBJ2-1; 11 bases map to TRBD2. This CDR3 spans 17 amino acids. From germline, CDR1 is SGHAT and CDR2 FQNNGV. With 4 bases clipped from V and 5 bases from J, the junction kept 10 bases outside the gene matches. CDR3 protein: CASSSLSGRAVNNEQFF. The CDR3 DNA reads TGTGCCAGCAGCTCTCTTAGCGGGAGGGCGGTGAACAATGAGCAGTTCTTC.

The V and J genes are TRBV6-5 and TRBJ2-7; 8 bases are shared with TRBD1. Unmatched junction bases numbered 5, after V lost 6 bases and J lost 4 bases. The CDR3 runs 13 residues. Germline CDR1 and CDR2: MNHEY and SVGAGI. This chain's CDR3 is CASRGTGFYEQYF. The DNA of the CDR3 is TGTGCCAGCAGGGGGACAGGATTTTACGAGCAGTACTTC.

CDR3 in amino acids: CASSSQFNSNQPQHF. The CDR3 DNA follows: TGTGCCAGCAGTTCACAGTTTAATAGCAATCAGCCCCAGCATTTT. The chain recombines TRBV6-5 with TRBJ1-5; no clear D. CDR3 length: 15 amino acids. Trimming cost V 4 bases and J 0 bases, with 10 bases left between them. Germline V CDR1 and CDR2: MNHEY, SVGAGI.

The CDR3 coding sequence is TGTGCCAGCAGTTCGTGGCACGAGCAGTACTTC. Its translation: CASSSWHEQYF. The V and J genes are TRBV2 and TRBJ2-7, with unresolved D. This CDR3 has 11 amino acids. Germline CDR1 reads SNHLY; CDR2 reads FYNNEI. V was cut by 5 bases and J by 5 bases, with 7 bases left in between.

V and J are TRBV7-2 and TRBJ1-5; D perhaps matches TRBD1 (5 bases). V lost 4 bases to trimming and J lost 4 bases, with 14 bases between them. CDR1 is SGHTA and CDR2 is FQGNSA in the germline V gene. The CDR3 spans 15 residues. The CDR3 nucleotides are TGTGCCAGCAGCTGGGGTACCAGGGAAAATCAGCCCCAGCATTTT. As protein: CASSWGTRENQPQHF.

The chain uses TRBV10-2 and TRBJ1-5; TRBD1 is a possible D gene (6 bases). Germline CDR1 and CDR2: WSHSY and SAAADI. The CDR3 runs 16 residues. Between the trimmed V and J ends, which lost 0 bases and 1 base, there was a span of 10 bases. The CDR3 bases are TGCGCCAGCAGTGAGTCGCAGGGGATAAGCAATCAGCCCCAGCATTTT. This gives the protein CASSESQGISNQPQHF.

The CDR3 reads CAISENTGLSSYNEQFF. The CDR3 bases are TGTGCCATCAGTGAGAACACAGGGTTGAGCTCCTACAATGAGCAGTTCTTC. This rearrangement joins TRBV10-3 to TRBJ2-1; the D gene is possibly TRBD1 (6 bases). Germline CDR1 is ENHRY and CDR2 is SYGVKD. Between the trimmed V and J ends, which lost 2 bases and 0 bases, there was a span of 14 bases. The CDR3 is 17 residues long.

This clone was counted between two and nine times. The rearrangement joins TRBV13 to TRBJ2-7; maybe TRBD2 (6 bases). Trimming stripped 4 bases from V and 3 bases from J, with 19 bases between. This CDR3 comprises 16 residues. Per germline, CDR1 PRHDT and CDR2 FYEKMQ (reference sequence). The CDR3 DNA follows: TGTGCCAGCAGCTCCTCCAGACTAGTGGGGGTCTACGAGCAGTACTTC. It encodes CASSSSRLVGVYEQYF.